This T cell receptor beta chain was recorded in a study of response to subunit inactivated influenza vaccine. Study results and limitations: Each seasonal influenza vaccination recruits few new T cells, the authors suggested.

Via MiXCR, TCRdb re-called the RT-PCR reads, giving one row per CDR3 protein. This sample has over 800,000 distinct CDR3 sequences, with approximately 22% found just once. This clonotype was recorded many times. The antigen is not known. The CDR3 runs to 14 residues. Germline CDR1 reads DFQATT; CDR2 reads SNEGSKA (reference sequence). V was cut by 6 bases and J by 9 bases, with 21 bases left in between. This rearrangement joins TRBV20-1 to TRBJ2-1; the D gene could be TRBD1 or TRBD2 (6 bases each). Source: PBMCs from blood, taken more than 4 days after vaccination. The sequence was collected from a man in his fifties who received an inactivated influenza vaccine. Written as DNA, the CDR3 is TGCAGTGCCCACGGAGGGGGGTCGAGCCCTGAGCAGTTCTTC. Translating it yields CSAHGGGSSPEQFF.